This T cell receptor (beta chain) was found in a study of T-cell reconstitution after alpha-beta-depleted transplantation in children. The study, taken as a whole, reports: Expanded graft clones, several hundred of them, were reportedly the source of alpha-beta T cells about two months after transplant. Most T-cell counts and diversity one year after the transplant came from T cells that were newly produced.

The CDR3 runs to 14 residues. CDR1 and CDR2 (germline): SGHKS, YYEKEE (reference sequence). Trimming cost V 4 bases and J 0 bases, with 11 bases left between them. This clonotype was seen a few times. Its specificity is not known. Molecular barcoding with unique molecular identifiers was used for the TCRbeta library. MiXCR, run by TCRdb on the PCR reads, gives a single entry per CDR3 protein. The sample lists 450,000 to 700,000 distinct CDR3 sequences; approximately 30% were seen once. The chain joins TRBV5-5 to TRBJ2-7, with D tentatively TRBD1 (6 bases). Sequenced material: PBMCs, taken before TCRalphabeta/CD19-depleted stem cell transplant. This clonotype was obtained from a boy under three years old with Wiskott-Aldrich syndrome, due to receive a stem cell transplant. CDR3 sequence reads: CASSARQVSYEQYF. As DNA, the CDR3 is TGTGCCAGCAGCGCTAGACAGGTCTCCTACGAGCAGTACTTC. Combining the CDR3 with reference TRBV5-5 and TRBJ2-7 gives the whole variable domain DAGVTQSPTHLIKTRGQQVTLRCSPISGHKSVSWYQQVLGQGPQFIFQYYEKEERGRGNFPDRFSARQFPNYSSELNVNALLLGDSALYLCASSARQVSYEQYFGPGTRLTVT.